These 10 T cell receptor beta chains were all obtained from the same sample, sequenced in a study of Tregs in tolerant kidney transplant recipients. The antigens for these receptors are not known. Assay: immunoSEQ multiplex PCR; the TCRdb copy retains only in-frame clones and omits some. This table holds about 2,500 clones, 40% to 50% found once. Sequenced input: Tregs from blood cultured with allogeneic cells. The receptors come from a human donor in good health.

This sequence joins TRBV21-1 and TRBJ2-7; whether TRBD2, the table's D call, matches the DNA was not checked. TRBV21-1 counts as a pseudogene. CDR3 length: 19 amino acids. The CDR3, as DNA: TGTGCCAGCATCCGAATGGGACTCGGGACCGAAAATCCAACCTACGAGCAGTACTTC. It specifies CASIRMGLGTENPTYEQYF.

The chain combines TRBV5-1 with TRBJ2-3; 8 nucleotides agree with TRBD1. CDR1 is SGHRS and CDR2 is YFSETQ in the germline V gene. The CDR3 has 14 residues. The V segment lost 6 bases and the J segment 2 bases; nucleotides outside the gene matches: 5. For the CDR3, the DNA is TGCGCCAGCACGTGGACAGGGCACACAGATACGCAGTATTTT. It encodes CASTWTGHTDTQYF.

The chain is built from TRBV18 and TRBJ1-1; TRBD1 is a possible D gene (6 bases). The V gene lost 6 bases and the J gene lost 4 bases, with 18 bases spanning the gap. There are 15 residues in the CDR3. In germline, CDR1 is KGHSH, CDR2 LQKENI. The CDR3: CASSAPGAPGTEAFF. The CDR3 DNA reads as TGTGCCAGCTCTGCCCCAGGGGCCCCCGGCACTGAAGCTTTCTTT.

This clone showed up just a few times. The chain is built from TRBV18 and TRBJ2-5; the D gene is possibly TRBD1 (5 bases). CDR3 size: 15 residues. Germline CDR1 and CDR2: KGHSH and LQKENI. V dropped 3 bases and J dropped 1 base, with 12 bases sitting between them. The CDR3 loop reads CASSPAGQIQETQYF. As DNA, the CDR3 is TGTGCCAGCTCACCCGCAGGGCAGATCCAAGAGACCCAGTACTTC. Combining the CDR3 with reference TRBV18 and TRBJ2-5 gives the whole variable domain NAGVMQNPRHLVRRRGQEARLRCSPMKGHSHVYWYRQLPEEGLKFMVYLQKENIIDESGMPKERFSAEFPKEGPSILRIQQVVRGDSAAYFCASSPAGQIQETQYFGPGTRLLVL.

In its sample, this clone is medium-sized. The J gene is TRBJ1-2, the V gene TRBV2; D perhaps matches TRBD1 (6 bases). The V and J ends lost 1 base and 7 bases respectively, with 13 bases between them. CDR1 and CDR2 (germline): SNHLY, FYNNEI. CDR3 size: 14 residues. The CDR3 protein is CASSEVGGIGGYTF. The CDR3 DNA follows: TGTGCCAGCAGTGAAGTCGGGGGCATTGGTGGCTACACCTTC.

The J gene is TRBJ1-6, the V gene TRBV7-2, with D tentatively TRBD1 (5 bases). The length of the CDR3 is 14 residues. V lost 1 base to trimming and J lost 7 bases, with 8 bases between them. In germline, CDR1 is SGHTA, CDR2 FQGNSA. The CDR3 sequence: CASSLGGWNSPLHF. The CDR3 nucleotides read TGTGCCAGCAGCTTAGGGGGCTGGAATTCACCCCTCCACTTT. Full variable domain (remainder filled in from reference TRBV7-2 and TRBJ1-6): GAGVSQSPSNKVTEKGKDVELRCDPISGHTALYWYRQSLGQGLEFLIYFQGNSAPDKSGLPSDRFSAERTGGSVSTLTIQRTQQEDSAVYLCASSLGGWNSPLHFGNGTRLTVT.

This chain uses TRBV2 with TRBJ2-1; 7 positions match TRBD2. The CDR3 loop spans 14 amino acids. Germline loops: CDR1 SNHLY, CDR2 FYNNEI. The ends lost 6 bases at V and 4 bases at J; junction bases unmatched: 6. The CDR3 reads CASRETSPYNEQFF. The CDR3 DNA reads as TGTGCCAGCAGAGAGACTAGCCCTTACAATGAGCAGTTCTTC.

This clone was counted between two and nine times. The chain joins TRBV5-1 to TRBJ1-3; D gene ambiguous. With 0 bases removed from V and 0 bases from J, the gap between germline ends came to 7 bases. This CDR3 is 15 amino acids long. Per germline, CDR1 SGHRS and CDR2 YFSETQ. The CDR3 DNA reads as TGCGCCAGCAGCTTGGAGGCAGGCTCTGGAAACACCATATATTTT. Translated, it gives CASSLEAGSGNTIYF.

This clone was detected a few times. The rearrangement uses TRBV19 and TRBJ2-6; D might be TRBD1 or TRBD2, each matching 5 bases. This CDR3 has 17 amino acids. Trimming took off 4 bases at V and 0 bases at J, with 13 bases between the two ends. Germline V CDR1 and CDR2: LNHDA, SQIVND (reference sequence). The CDR3 coding sequence is TGTGCCAGTAGTACCGGGGACGTAGGCTCTGGGGCCAACGTCCTGACTTTC. Amino acids: CASSTGDVGSGANVLTF.

This chain uses TRBV19 with TRBJ1-3; 7 nucleotides line up with TRBD1. J gave up 3 bases and V 5 bases, and 13 bases lay outside the gene matches. The CDR3 is 17 residues long. Germline values: CDR1 LNHDA, CDR2 SQIVND (reference sequence). CDR3 protein: CASSPSGRGYFGNTIYF. The CDR3, as DNA: TGTGCCAGTAGTCCATCGGGCAGGGGGTACTTTGGAAACACCATATATTTT. Filled out from reference TRBV19 and TRBJ1-3, the complete variable domain reads DGGITQSPKYLFRKEGQNVTLSCEQNLNHDAMYWYRQDPGQGLRLIYYSQIVNDFQKGDIAEGYSVSREKKESFPLTVTSAQKNPTAFYLCASSPSGRGYFGNTIYFGEGSWLTVV.